The T cell receptor (beta chain) described here comes from a study of blood T cells in healthy people across ages. General study findings and limits: Older individuals had lower TCR beta diversity per million T cells (the decline was roughly linear). It was the long-lived donors that had more naive CD4+ cells and higher diversity than aged donors.

Donor samples were obtained from healthy Caucasian individuals from Russia, aged 6 to 90. This CDR3 comprises 15 residues. V gave up 4 bases and J gave up 7 bases, with 18 bases separating them. Germline-derived CDR1 and CDR2 are SGHRS and YFSETQ. Primers used in a second PCR of roughly 7 to 12 cycles were a sample-barcoded 5' primer and a J-beta primer mix. Each CDR3 protein is one row after TCRdb ran MiXCR on the 5' RACE reads. The sample includes about 1,000,000 distinct CDR3 sequences, roughly 45% of them seen just once. Remarks on this clonotype: Its antigen is currently unknown.

Material: blood. The sequence was obtained from a woman aged 60-70 years in good health. The V gene is TRBV5-1, the J gene TRBJ2-1; the D gene is possibly TRBD2 (5 bases). CDR3 coding DNA: TGCGCCAGCAGCCCGGGCGCCGGGGAGAGGAATGAGCAGTTCTTC. This codes for CASSPGAGERNEQFF.